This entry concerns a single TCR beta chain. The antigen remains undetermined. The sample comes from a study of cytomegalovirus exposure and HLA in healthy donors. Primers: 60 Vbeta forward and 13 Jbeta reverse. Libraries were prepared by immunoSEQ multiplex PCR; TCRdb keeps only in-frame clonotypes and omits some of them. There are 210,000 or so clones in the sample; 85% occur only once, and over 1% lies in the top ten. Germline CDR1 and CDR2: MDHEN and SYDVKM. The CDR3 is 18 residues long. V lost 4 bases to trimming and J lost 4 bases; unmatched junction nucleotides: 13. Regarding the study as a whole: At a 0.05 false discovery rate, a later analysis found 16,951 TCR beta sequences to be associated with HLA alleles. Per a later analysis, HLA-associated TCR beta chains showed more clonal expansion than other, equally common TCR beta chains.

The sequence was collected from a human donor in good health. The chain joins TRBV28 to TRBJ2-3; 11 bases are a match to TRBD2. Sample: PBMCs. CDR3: CASSSGITSGSGADTQYF. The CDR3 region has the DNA TGTGCCAGCAGTTCGGGAATTACTAGCGGGAGCGGGGCAGATACGCAGTATTTT.